The following is a TCR beta chain sequence with its context. The sample belongs to a study of blood T cell repertoires in COVID-19. Study information: PBMCs, B-cell-depleted T cells, or T cells provided the cDNA or gDNA that made up the material.

This CDR3 spans 14 amino acids. Germline values: CDR1 SGHTA, CDR2 FQGNSA. With V trimmed by 0 bases and J by 5 bases, 0 bases remained unmatched. In the original workflow: Estimated nucleated cell counts came from reference gene primer amplification. Some clones are missing from TCRdb's copy, which holds only in-frame ones; the method was immunoSEQ multiplex PCR. That table furnishes V, J and clone size, whereas the DNA furnished D and trimming. The sample holds fewer than 350,000 clones, approximately 86% seen once. The receptor was isolated from a woman under 40 who had recovered from COVID-19. The V call is TRBV7-2, the J call TRBJ2-2, with 7 bases identical to TRBD2. Sequenced sample: peripheral blood. CDR3 in amino acids: CASSLAGGTGELFF. For the CDR3, the DNA is TGTGCCAGCAGCTTAGCGGGAGGGACCGGGGAGCTGTTTTTT.